Listed here are 28 T cell receptor beta chains from one sample, sequenced in a study of identical twins. One entry per CDR3 protein, called by TCRdb with MiXCR from the 5' RACE reads. The sample lists some 590,000 distinct CDR3 sequences, nearly 10% occurring once. These data also formed part of another study, on yellow fever vaccine responses in identical twins.

Sample: PBMCs. The receptors were gathered from a woman aged 18-29 years in good health.

This clonotype was seen ten or more times. The chain carries TRBV7-3 and TRBJ2-5, with D perhaps assigned TRBD1 or TRBD2 (5 bases each). V was trimmed by 8 bases and J by 2 bases, leaving 12 bases between them. Germline V gives CDR1 SGHTA, CDR2 FQGTGA. The CDR3 loop spans 13 amino acids. CDR3 in DNA: TGTGCCAGCTCGAGGGCAGGGCAAGAGACCCAGTACTTC. As protein: CASSRAGQETQYF. Filled out from reference TRBV7-3 and TRBJ2-5, the complete variable domain reads GAGVSQTPSNKVTEKGKYVELRCDPISGHTALYWYRQSLGQGPEFLIYFQGTGAADDSGLPNDRFFAVRPEGSVSTLKIQRTERGDSAVYLCASSRAGQETQYFGPGTRLLVL.

The table lists this clonotype with many counts. The chain joins TRBV7-2 to TRBJ2-1, with TRBD1 matching over 8 bases. V shed 5 bases, J shed 4 bases, and the junction held 4 bases outside the gene matches. The CDR3 is made up of 14 amino acids. CDR1 and CDR2 (germline): SGHTA, FQGNSA. The CDR3 loop reads CASSDRGGYNEQFF. In DNA form, the CDR3 reads TGTGCCAGCAGCGACAGGGGCGGTTACAATGAGCAGTTCTTC.

This clonotype was seen only a few times. V usage is TRBV24-1 and J usage is TRBJ2-1, with D possibly matching TRBD1 (6 bases). Germline V gene sequence: CDR1 KGHDR, CDR2 SFDVKD. Trimming stripped 4 bases from V and 0 bases from J, with 12 bases between. The CDR3 spans 16 residues. The DNA for the CDR3 is TGTGCCACCAGTGAGAATGACAGGAGCTCCTACAATGAGCAGTTCTTC. This gives the protein CATSENDRSSYNEQFF.

The rearrangement joins TRBV14 to TRBJ2-6; a weak D match, TRBD2 (6 bases). The V end was cut by 2 bases, the J end by 2 bases, with 10 bases between. Germline V gene lookup returns CDR1 SGHDN and CDR2 FVKESK. The CDR3 runs 16 residues. CDR3: CASSQPLAPGANVLTF. Here the CDR3 DNA reads TGTGCCAGCAGCCAACCTCTAGCGCCTGGGGCCAACGTCCTGACTTTC.

This clonotype was seen repeatedly, ten times or more. The chain has TRBV5-1 and TRBJ2-7, with 12 bases lining up with TRBD1. After removal of 0 bases from V and 5 bases from J, the junction contained 3 bases not matched to a gene. Per germline, CDR1 SGHRS and CDR2 YFSETQ. The CDR3 runs 15 residues. CDR3 residues: CASSLGDRGRNEQYF. Written as DNA, the CDR3 is TGCGCCAGCAGCTTGGGGGACAGGGGGCGGAACGAGCAGTACTTC. Combining the CDR3 with reference TRBV5-1 and TRBJ2-7 gives the whole variable domain KAGVTQTPRYLIKTRGQQVTLSCSPISGHRSVSWYQQTPGQGLQFLFEYFSETQRNKGNFPGRFSGRQFSNSRSEMNVSTLELGDSALYLCASSLGDRGRNEQYFGPGTRLTVT.

This clonotype showed up many times. The chain links TRBV7-2 to TRBJ2-1; D might be TRBD1 (6 bases). CDR3 size: 16 residues. The V gene lost 2 bases and the J gene lost 9 bases, with 20 bases spanning the gap. Per germline, CDR1 SGHTA and CDR2 FQGNSA. CDR3 amino acids: CASSLLIQGPSSEQFF. The CDR3 DNA follows: TGTGCCAGCAGCTTATTGATACAGGGACCTTCCAGTGAGCAGTTCTTC.

Ten or more counts support this clonotype. CDR3 DNA: TGCGCCAGCAGCCAAGAGATTAGCGGGAGTCCGGCGTACTTC. Translating gives CASSQEISGSPAYF. This rearrangement joins TRBV4-3 to TRBJ2-5; TRBD2 aligns across 9 bases. The CDR3 contains 14 residues. Trimming removed 0 bases from V and 13 bases from J; junction bases left unmatched: 9. The germline gives CDR1 LGHNA, CDR2 YSLEER.

This clonotype was counted many times. Germline and junction disagree at one end, which may indicate a read error. The chain recombines TRBV7-7 with TRBJ2-3; D ambiguous. The CDR3 is 14 amino acids. In germline, CDR1 is SSHAT, CDR2 FNYEAQ (reference sequence). Here the CDR3 reads CASSPRSLTDTQYF. The CDR3 DNA reads TGTGCTAGCAGCCCACGATCCCTCACAGATACGCAGTATTTT.

As DNA, the CDR3 is TGCAGTGCTAGGTCCCAGCGGAGCTCCTACGAGCAGTACTTC. Amino acids: CSARSQRSSYEQYF. The V gene is TRBV20-1, the J gene TRBJ2-7; D may be TRBD2 (5 bases). Deletions cut 3 bases from V and 0 bases from J, with 12 bases between. The CDR3 spans 14 residues. The germline V gene encodes CDR1 DFQATT and CDR2 SNEGSKA (reference sequence).

This clonotype occurred a few times. The chain employs TRBV28 and TRBJ2-7; no reliable D call. V gave up 2 bases and J gave up 4 bases, with 12 bases separating them. The CDR3 extends over 14 amino acids. Germline CDR1 reads MDHEN; CDR2 reads SYDVKM. The DNA for the CDR3 is TGTGCCAGCAGTTTAAAGATGCCGGGTTACGAGCAGTACTTC. It specifies CASSLKMPGYEQYF.

The chain combines TRBV20-1 with TRBJ2-1; weak D call: TRBD2 (6 bases). V was shortened by 5 bases and J by 7 bases, with 9 bases between the two germline ends. Germline CDR1 and CDR2: DFQATT and SNEGSKA (reference sequence). CDR3 size: 11 residues. The CDR3 protein is CSARGLNEQFF. Written as DNA, the CDR3 is TGCAGTGCTCGGGGACTTAATGAGCAGTTCTTC.

As for this clonotype: Since a much larger clone is just one base distant, this may be a read error. The chain is built from TRBV29-1 and TRBJ2-6; the D gene is possibly TRBD2 (5 bases). The germline gives CDR1 SQVTM, CDR2 ANQGSEA. Trimming stripped 8 bases from V and 16 bases from J, with 9 bases between. The CDR3 spans 8 residues. The CDR3: CSLACLTF. The CDR3 DNA reads TGCAGCCTAGCTTGTCTGACTTTC.

In its sample, this clonotype was seen a few times. The chain combines TRBV7-2 with TRBJ2-1; TRBD2 is a possible D gene (6 bases). Between the trimmed V and J ends, which lost 5 bases and 9 bases, there was a span of 14 bases. Germline lookup yields CDR1 SGHTA and CDR2 FQGNSA. This CDR3 has 13 residues. As DNA, the CDR3 is TGTGCCAGCAGCCGGGGTAGGGACTTTGAGCAGTTCTTC. It is translated as CASSRGRDFEQFF.

This clonotype occurred many times. The chain has TRBV9 and TRBJ2-3, with unresolved D. The CDR3 runs to 15 residues. Trimming shortened V by 0 bases and J by 6 bases, and 14 bases separated the two germline ends. CDR1 is SGDLS and CDR2 is YYNGEE in the germline V gene. Here the CDR3 reads CASSVGSITEDTQYF. CDR3 nucleotides: TGTGCCAGCAGCGTAGGTAGCATAACCGAGGATACGCAGTATTTT.

The sample holds many counts of this clonotype. This chain connects TRBV29-1 to TRBJ1-2; 8 nucleotides agree with TRBD1. The ends lost 5 bases at V and 1 base at J; junction bases unmatched: 12. CDR1 is SQVTM and CDR2 is ANQGSEA in the germline V gene. This CDR3 is 16 amino acids long. The CDR3 region has the DNA TGCAGCGTTCACGACAGGGGCGCCTTCCTTAACTATGGCTACACCTTC. This codes for CSVHDRGAFLNYGYTF.

This clonotype was observed many times. The CDR3 protein is CASSEKDTGELFF. The CDR3, as DNA: TGTGCCAGCAGTGAAAAGGACACCGGGGAGCTGTTTTTT. This chain links TRBV6-1 with TRBJ2-2; the D is unclear. Trimming took off 2 bases at V and 3 bases at J, with 4 bases between the two ends. CDR3 size: 13 residues. Germline values: CDR1 MNHNS, CDR2 SASEGT.

V is TRBV14 and J is TRBJ1-1; no reliable D call. The CDR3 runs 14 residues. V was cut by 0 bases and J by 8 bases, with 13 bases left in between. The germline V gene has CDR1 SGHDN and CDR2 FVKESK. The CDR3 DNA sequence: TGTGCCAGCAGCCAAGATGTTCAAGGGATAGAAGCTTTCTTT. It yields the protein CASSQDVQGIEAFF.

The chain joins TRBV11-2 to TRBJ2-1; D may be TRBD2 (7 bases). Germline CDR1 SGHAT, CDR2 FQNNGV. V gave up 4 bases and J gave up 4 bases, with 11 bases separating them. The CDR3 covers 14 residues. The CDR3 spells CASSSGEGYNEQFF. The CDR3 DNA reads as TGTGCCAGCAGCTCAGGGGAGGGTTACAATGAGCAGTTCTTC.

This clonotype was counted many times. V and J are TRBV6-2 or TRBV6-3 and TRBJ2-4; 8 nucleotides align to TRBD1. The V gene's germline CDR1 is MNHEY and CDR2 SVGEGT. The CDR3 covers 12 residues. J gave up 7 bases and V 6 bases, and 2 bases lay outside the gene matches. In DNA, the CDR3 is TGTGCCAGCAGCACAGGGGGGAACATTCAGTACTTC. It specifies CASSTGGNIQYF.

This chain uses TRBV7-2 with TRBJ2-7; 7 nucleotides agree with TRBD1. Germline CDR1 SGHTA, CDR2 FQGNSA. This CDR3 contains 15 residues. V gave up 5 bases and J gave up 4 bases; unmatched junction bases: 11. The CDR3 DNA reads TGTGCCAGCAGCCTACGACAGGGAATCCTTTACGAGCAGTACTTC. Amino acid sequence: CASSLRQGILYEQYF.

This clonotype was counted many times. The chain is built from TRBV10-3 and TRBJ1-1; unclear D gene. Germline CDR1 ENHRY, CDR2 SYGVKD. With 0 bases removed from V and 0 bases from J, the gap between germline ends came to 5 bases. This CDR3 spans 14 amino acids. The CDR3 here is CAISESGVNTEAFF. DNA for the CDR3: TGTGCCATCAGTGAGTCCGGTGTGAACACTGAAGCTTTCTTT.

At least ten counts were recorded for this clonotype. This chain links TRBV11-2 with TRBJ2-7, with D perhaps matching TRBD2 (7 bases). The CDR3 runs to 18 residues. CDR1 and CDR2 (germline): SGHAT, FQNNGV. The V end was cut by 4 bases, the J end by 8 bases, with 30 bases between. CDR3 sequence: CASSSGASERGTRIKQYF. The DNA of the CDR3 is TGTGCCAGCAGCTCGGGGGCTTCTGAGCGGGGTACAAGGATAAAGCAGTACTTC.

The rearrangement joins TRBV10-3 to TRBJ2-3, with 11 bases aligning to TRBD2. The trim removed 6 bases at V and 6 bases at J, leaving 8 bases unmatched. The CDR3 has 15 residues. CDR1 ENHRY and CDR2 SYGVKD come from the germline V gene. The CDR3 DNA reads as TGTGCCATCAGCCTCCTAGCGGGAGGTGGGGATACGCAGTATTTT. Amino acid sequence: CAISLLAGGGDTQYF.

This sequence joins TRBV12-3 or TRBV12-4 and TRBJ2-5, with 10 nucleotides matching TRBD2. The length of the CDR3 is 17 residues. The V gene end was trimmed by 3 bases and the J gene end by 2 bases; junction bases not matched to a gene: 9. Here the CDR3 reads CASSFTLAGAQQETQYF. The CDR3 nucleotides are TGTGCCAGCAGTTTTACCCTAGCGGGAGCCCAACAAGAGACCCAGTACTTC.

The chain has TRBV12-3 or TRBV12-4 and TRBJ2-3, with D tentatively TRBD2 (6 bases). The V and J ends lost 5 bases and 2 bases respectively, with 14 bases between them. This CDR3 region has 15 residues. The CDR3 DNA is TGTGCCAGCAGTCTCTGGGAGGACTCCACAGATACGCAGTATTTT. Translation gives CASSLWEDSTDTQYF.

This chain uses TRBV3-1 with TRBJ2-7; TRBD1 matches at 9 bases. Germline CDR1 is LGHDT and CDR2 is YNNKEL (reference sequence). The V gene end was trimmed by 2 bases and the J gene end by 4 bases; junction bases not matched to a gene: 6. The CDR3 has 15 amino acids. The CDR3 is CASSQSTGGAYEQYF. The DNA of the CDR3 is TGTGCCAGCAGCCAATCTACAGGGGGCGCGTACGAGCAGTACTTC.

This clonotype was seen more than once but under ten times. V is TRBV28 and J is TRBJ2-5, with D possibly being TRBD1 (6 bases). The germline CDR1 and CDR2 sequences are MDHEN and SYDVKM. The CDR3 consists of 15 residues. V dropped 5 bases and J dropped 2 bases, with 15 bases sitting between them. CDR3 nucleotides: TGTGCCAGCAGTCAACTAACAGGGTTACAAGAGACCCAGTACTTC. This translates into CASSQLTGLQETQYF.

V gene TRBV14 combines with J gene TRBJ2-5; 9 bases are a match to TRBD2. J gave up 6 bases and V 0 bases, and 8 bases lay outside the gene matches. CDR1 and CDR2 (germline): SGHDN, FVKESK. The CDR3 has 16 residues. CDR3 loop: CASSQEVGGREKTQYF. CDR3 bases: TGTGCCAGCAGCCAAGAAGTCGGCGGGAGGGAGAAGACCCAGTACTTC.